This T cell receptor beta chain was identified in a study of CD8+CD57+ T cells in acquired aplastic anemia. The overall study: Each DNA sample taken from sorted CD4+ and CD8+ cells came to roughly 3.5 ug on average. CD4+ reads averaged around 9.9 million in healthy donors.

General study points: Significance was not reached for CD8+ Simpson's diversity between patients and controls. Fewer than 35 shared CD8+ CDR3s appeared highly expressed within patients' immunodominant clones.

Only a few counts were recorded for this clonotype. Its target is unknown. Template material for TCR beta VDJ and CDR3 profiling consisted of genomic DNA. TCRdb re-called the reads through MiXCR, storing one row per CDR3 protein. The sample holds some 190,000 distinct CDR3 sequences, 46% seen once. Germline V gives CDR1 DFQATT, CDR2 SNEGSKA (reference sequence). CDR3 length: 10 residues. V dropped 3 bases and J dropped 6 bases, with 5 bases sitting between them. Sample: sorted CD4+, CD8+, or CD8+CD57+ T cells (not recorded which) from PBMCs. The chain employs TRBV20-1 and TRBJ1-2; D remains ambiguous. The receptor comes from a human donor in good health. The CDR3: CSARDNGYTF. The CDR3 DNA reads TGCAGTGCTAGGGATAATGGCTACACCTTC.